A selection of T cell receptor beta chains follows, all from one sample in a study of OX40 agonist ivuxolimab in advanced cancers. Profiling relied on immunoSEQ multiplex PCR, and the TCRdb table lists in-frame clones only, not all of them. The table records some 70,000 clones, 70% to 90% of them present only once. The starting material was CD4+ or CD8+ T cells sorted from blood, obtained in a trial of the OX40 agonist ivuxolimab. The receptors derive from an adult with an advanced solid tumor such as melanoma, head and neck, liver or kidney cancer. Each CDR3 is given with its conserved first and last residue. The D gene is left open where the match is weak. Clone sizes are given selectively: once, few, many, or a class where the clone is expanded.

D gene: TRBD1
J gene: TRBJ2-7
clone size: -
V gene: TRBV30
CDR3 protein: CAWRRGGTGIYEQYF
CDR3 DNA: TGTGCCTGGCGGAGGGGCGGGACAGGGATCTACGAGCAGTACTTC

D gene: -
J gene: TRBJ1-1
clone size: -
V gene: TRBV7-6
CDR3 protein: CASSVNEGETAFF
CDR3 DNA: TGTGCCAGCAGCGTCAATGAGGGGGAGACAGCTTTCTTT

D gene: TRBD1
J gene: TRBJ2-7
clone size: -
V gene: TRBV5-8
CDR3 protein: CASSLDGRGYYEQYF
CDR3 DNA: TGTGCCAGCAGCTTGGATGGCAGGGGGTACTACGAGCAGTACTTC

D gene: -
J gene: TRBJ1-1
clone size: -
V gene: TRBV29-1
CDR3 protein: CSVGFGGENTEAFF
CDR3 DNA: TGCAGCGTTGGTTTCGGGGGCGAGAACACTGAAGCTTTCTTT

D gene: -
J gene: TRBJ2-7
clone size: -
V gene: TRBV6-1
CDR3 protein: CASSEATGDEQYF
CDR3 DNA: TGTGCCAGCAGTGAAGCAACGGGGGACGAGCAGTACTTC

D gene: -
J gene: TRBJ1-1
clone size: -
V gene: TRBV7-9
CDR3 protein: CASSALRGYLLNTEAFF
CDR3 DNA: TGTGCCAGCAGCGCCCTCCGGGGCTATCTTCTGAACACTGAAGCTTTCTTT

D gene: -
J gene: TRBJ2-3
clone size: -
V gene: TRBV11-3
CDR3 protein: CASSPLGSTDTQYF
CDR3 DNA: TGTGCCAGCAGCCCGCTGGGGAGCACAGATACGCAGTATTTT

D gene: TRBD1
J gene: TRBJ1-2
clone size: -
V gene: TRBV5-6
CDR3 protein: CASSLGTGGAGYGYTF
CDR3 DNA: TGTGCCAGCAGCTTGGGGACAGGGGGCGCAGGCTATGGCTACACCTTC

D gene: -
J gene: TRBJ2-1
clone size: -
V gene: TRBV11-2
CDR3 protein: CASSLDLGNNEQFF
CDR3 DNA: TGTGCCAGCAGCTTAGATCTGGGAAACAATGAGCAGTTCTTC

D gene: -
J gene: TRBJ1-4
clone size: once
V gene: TRBV6-1
CDR3 protein: CASSELKDEKLFF
CDR3 DNA: TGTGCCAGCAGTGAACTTAAGGATGAAAAACTGTTTTTT

D gene: TRBD2
J gene: TRBJ2-7
clone size: once
V gene: TRBV18
CDR3 protein: CASSPSQGVAGGYEQYF
CDR3 DNA: TGTGCCAGCTCACCCTCCCAGGGGGTAGCGGGGGGCTACGAGCAGTACTTC

D gene: -
J gene: TRBJ2-5
clone size: -
V gene: TRBV30
CDR3 protein: CAWGEGGIETQYF
CDR3 DNA: TGTGCCTGGGGCGAAGGGGGAATAGAGACCCAGTACTTC

D gene: -
J gene: TRBJ1-1
clone size: -
V gene: TRBV7-2
CDR3 protein: CASSLGTGRNTEAFF
CDR3 DNA: TGTGCCAGCAGCTTAGGAACAGGGCGTAACACTGAAGCTTTCTTT

D gene: TRBD1
J gene: TRBJ1-6
clone size: -
V gene: TRBV5-5
CDR3 protein: CASSLEQGTSSYNSPLHF
CDR3 DNA: TGTGCCAGCAGCTTGGAACAGGGGACTAGCTCCTATAATTCACCCCTCCACTTT

D gene: TRBD1
J gene: TRBJ2-3
clone size: -
V gene: TRBV4-3
CDR3 protein: CASSPGTGDTDTQYF
CDR3 DNA: TGCGCCAGCAGCCCCGGGACAGGCGATACAGATACGCAGTATTTT

D gene: -
J gene: TRBJ2-7
clone size: -
V gene: TRBV19
CDR3 protein: CASSIDLGWYEQYF
CDR3 DNA: TGTGCCAGTAGTATAGATCTGGGATGGTACGAGCAGTACTTC

D gene: -
J gene: TRBJ2-5
clone size: -
V gene: TRBV19
CDR3 protein: CASKAEETQYF
CDR3 DNA: TGTGCCAGTAAGGCCGAAGAGACCCAGTACTTC

D gene: TRBD1
J gene: TRBJ2-4
clone size: -
V gene: TRBV18
CDR3 protein: CASSPTDRVHIQYF
CDR3 DNA: TGTGCCAGCTCACCAACGGACAGGGTCCACATTCAGTACTTC

D gene: TRBD2
J gene: TRBJ2-5
clone size: -
V gene: TRBV9
CDR3 protein: CASSVSLAEGEETQYF
CDR3 DNA: TGTGCCAGCAGCGTAAGTCTAGCGGAGGGTGAAGAGACCCAGTACTTC

D gene: TRBD1
J gene: TRBJ2-7
clone size: -
V gene: TRBV6-6
CDR3 protein: CASSRVDRGDYEQYF
CDR3 DNA: TGTGCCAGCTCTAGAGTGGACAGGGGGGACTACGAGCAGTACTTC

D gene: TRBD1
J gene: TRBJ1-5
clone size: -
V gene: TRBV18
CDR3 protein: CASSPKTGGNQPQHF
CDR3 DNA: TGTGCCAGCTCACCAAAGACAGGGGGCAATCAGCCCCAGCATTTT

D gene: -
J gene: TRBJ1-3
clone size: -
V gene: TRBV30
CDR3 protein: CAWSPGRTPGNTIYF
CDR3 DNA: TGTGCCTGGAGTCCCGGGAGGACCCCTGGAAACACCATATATTTT

D gene: TRBD1
J gene: TRBJ1-1
clone size: -
V gene: TRBV11-2
CDR3 protein: CASSFGQASTEAFF
CDR3 DNA: TGTGCCAGCAGCTTTGGACAGGCGAGCACTGAAGCTTTCTTT

D gene: -
J gene: TRBJ2-5
clone size: -
V gene: TRBV30
CDR3 protein: CAWSVPGTWKETRYF
CDR3 DNA: TGTGCCTGGAGTGTACCAGGGACATGGAAAGAGACCCGGTACTTC

D gene: -
J gene: TRBJ1-5
clone size: -
V gene: TRBV29-1
CDR3 protein: CSVEWGTNQPQHF
CDR3 DNA: TGCAGCGTTGAATGGGGGACGAATCAGCCCCAGCATTTT

D gene: TRBD2
J gene: TRBJ2-1
clone size: -
V gene: TRBV7-9
CDR3 protein: CASSLALAGGPEQFF
CDR3 DNA: TGTGCCAGCAGCTTAGCCCTAGCGGGGGGGCCCGAGCAGTTCTTC

D gene: -
J gene: TRBJ2-6
clone size: -
V gene: TRBV10-3
CDR3 protein: CAISERVSGANVLTF
CDR3 DNA: TGTGCCATCAGTGAAAGGGTCTCTGGGGCCAACGTCCTGACTTTC

D gene: TRBD1
J gene: TRBJ2-1
clone size: -
V gene: TRBV7-7
CDR3 protein: CASSLGTVNNEQFF
CDR3 DNA: TGTGCTAGCAGCCTCGGGACAGTAAACAATGAGCAGTTCTTC

D gene: -
J gene: TRBJ2-2
clone size: -
V gene: TRBV7-8
CDR3 protein: CASSLRPADTGELFF
CDR3 DNA: TGTGCCAGCAGCTTACGGCCAGCGGATACCGGGGAGCTGTTTTTT

D gene: TRBD1
J gene: TRBJ2-7
clone size: -
V gene: TRBV29-1
CDR3 protein: CSGGTGVREQYF
CDR3 DNA: TGCAGCGGAGGGACAGGGGTGCGGGAGCAGTACTTC

D gene: TRBD2
J gene: TRBJ2-1
clone size: -
V gene: TRBV7-8
CDR3 protein: CASSLLRGGRASYNEQFF
CDR3 DNA: TGTGCCAGCAGCTTATTACGGGGCGGGAGGGCCTCCTACAATGAGCAGTTCTTC

D gene: -
J gene: TRBJ1-3
clone size: few
V gene: TRBV5-1
CDR3 protein: CASSLGRSGNTIYF
CDR3 DNA: TGCGCCAGCAGCTTGGGTCGGTCTGGAAACACCATATATTTT

D gene: TRBD2
J gene: TRBJ2-3
clone size: -
V gene: TRBV30
CDR3 protein: CAWSVSGGGADTQYF
CDR3 DNA: TGTGCCTGGAGTGTATCGGGAGGGGGTGCAGATACGCAGTATTTT

D gene: TRBD1
J gene: TRBJ1-5
clone size: -
V gene: TRBV7-2
CDR3 protein: CASSKQGQPQHF
CDR3 DNA: TGTGCCAGCAGCAAACAGGGGCAGCCCCAGCATTTT

D gene: TRBD1
J gene: TRBJ1-1
clone size: -
V gene: TRBV18
CDR3 protein: CASSPTGAGTEAFF
CDR3 DNA: TGTGCCAGCTCACCGACAGGGGCGGGTACTGAAGCTTTCTTT

D gene: -
J gene: TRBJ1-2
clone size: -
V gene: TRBV30
CDR3 protein: CAWRDPPGYGYTF
CDR3 DNA: TGTGCCTGGAGGGACCCGCCGGGCTATGGCTACACCTTC

D gene: -
J gene: TRBJ2-3
clone size: -
V gene: TRBV7-6
CDR3 protein: CASSRGPRTDTQYF
CDR3 DNA: TGTGCCAGCAGCCGGGGGCCACGCACAGATACGCAGTATTTT

D gene: -
J gene: TRBJ2-7
clone size: -
V gene: TRBV6-1
CDR3 protein: CASREKDRGLVLSYEQYF
CDR3 DNA: TGTGCCAGCAGAGAAAAGGACAGAGGGCTTGTCCTCTCCTACGAGCAGTACTTC

D gene: -
J gene: TRBJ2-2
clone size: -
V gene: TRBV29-1
CDR3 protein: CSVAGTTNTGELFF
CDR3 DNA: TGCAGCGTCGCCGGGACAACTAACACCGGGGAGCTGTTTTTT

D gene: -
J gene: TRBJ1-5
clone size: -
V gene: TRBV7-8
CDR3 protein: CASSLLRVPYNQPQHF
CDR3 DNA: TGTGCCAGCAGCCTCCTCCGGGTCCCCTACAATCAGCCCCAGCATTTT

D gene: TRBD1
J gene: TRBJ2-7
clone size: -
V gene: TRBV19
CDR3 protein: CASSMGTGGASYEQYF
CDR3 DNA: TGTGCCAGTAGTATGGGGACAGGGGGCGCCTCCTACGAGCAGTACTTC

D gene: -
J gene: TRBJ2-2
clone size: -
V gene: TRBV18
CDR3 protein: CASSPTWGNTGELFF
CDR3 DNA: TGTGCCAGCTCACCGACATGGGGGAACACCGGGGAGCTGTTTTTT

D gene: -
J gene: TRBJ2-7
clone size: -
V gene: TRBV19
CDR3 protein: CASSSRSSFASEQYF
CDR3 DNA: TGTGCCAGTAGTAGCCGGTCCTCTTTTGCATCCGAGCAGTACTTC

D gene: -
J gene: TRBJ1-2
clone size: once
V gene: TRBV5-1
CDR3 protein: CASSLMTAYGYTF
CDR3 DNA: TGCGCCAGCAGCTTGATGACAGCTTATGGCTACACCTTC

D gene: -
J gene: TRBJ1-6
clone size: -
V gene: TRBV7-9
CDR3 protein: CASSLDSGAPLHF
CDR3 DNA: TGTGCCAGCAGCTTAGACAGTGGGGCACCCCTCCACTTT

D gene: TRBD2
J gene: TRBJ2-7
clone size: -
V gene: TRBV27
CDR3 protein: CASSGQAGALDEQYF
CDR3 DNA: TGTGCCAGCAGTGGACAAGCGGGAGCTCTCGACGAGCAGTACTTC

D gene: -
J gene: TRBJ1-2
clone size: -
V gene: TRBV4-1
CDR3 protein: CASSPGVRSGYTF
CDR3 DNA: TGCGCCAGCAGCCCCGGGGTCCGTAGTGGCTACACCTTC

D gene: -
J gene: TRBJ1-1
clone size: -
V gene: TRBV30
CDR3 protein: CAWSLTLNTEAFF
CDR3 DNA: TGTGCCTGGAGTCTAACCTTGAACACTGAAGCTTTCTTT

D gene: -
J gene: TRBJ1-1
clone size: -
V gene: TRBV27
CDR3 protein: CASSHPGGGITEAFF
CDR3 DNA: TGTGCCAGCAGTCACCCCGGGGGAGGGATCACTGAAGCTTTCTTT

D gene: TRBD1
J gene: TRBJ1-1
clone size: -
V gene: TRBV5-1
CDR3 protein: CASSSLGTGATEAFF
CDR3 DNA: TGCGCCAGCAGCTCCCTGGGGACAGGAGCCACTGAAGCTTTCTTT